One sample yielded the 16 T cell receptor beta chains listed below, sequenced in a study of blood T cell repertoires in COVID-19. The data were produced by immunoSEQ multiplex PCR, yet TCRdb's version contains in-frame clones alone and is incomplete. In the table there are 300,000 to 450,000 clones, approximately 77% of which are singletons. The sample was peripheral blood. These receptors came from a human donor with acute or convalescent COVID-19. The donor label of this sample is uncertain.

The chain has TRBV7-9 and TRBJ2-2; 16 bases line up with TRBD2. Germline CDR1 and CDR2: SEHNR and FQNEAQ (reference sequence). This CDR3 region has 17 residues. V gave up 8 bases and J gave up 3 bases; unmatched junction bases: 6. For the CDR3, the DNA is TGTGCCAGCCCCGGGACTAGCGGGGGGGCCGACACCGGGGAGCTGTTTTTT. This translates into CASPGTSGGADTGELFF.

This chain joins TRBV19 and TRBJ1-1; D is possibly TRBD1 (5 bases). This CDR3 has 15 amino acids. Germline CDR1 is LNHDA and CDR2 is SQIVND (reference sequence). V lost 7 bases, J lost 2 bases, and 17 bases lay in between. The CDR3 nucleotides are TGTGCCAGTAAGACGGGGGGGAGTGGCAACACTGAAGCTTTCTTT. Residues: CASKTGGSGNTEAFF.

The sample holds one count of this clone. The chain carries TRBV3-1 (or the pseudogene TRBV3-2) and TRBJ1-5; D is unclear. This CDR3 has 12 amino acids. The germline CDR1 and CDR2 sequences are LGHDT and YNNKEL (reference sequence). V lost 6 bases to trimming and J lost 2 bases, with 5 bases between them. For the CDR3, the DNA is TGTGCCAGCAGATCGGGCAATCAGCCCCAGCATTTT. This translates into CASRSGNQPQHF.

The CDR3 spells CASSSGTGGVPSKNIQYF. The CDR3 region has the DNA TGTGCCAGTAGTAGCGGGACAGGGGGCGTACCTTCCAAAAACATTCAGTACTTC. The chain carries TRBV19 and TRBJ2-4; 12 bases align to TRBD1. Germline trimming cut 4 bases from V and 2 bases from J; bases unmatched to any gene: 9. The germline gives CDR1 LNHDA, CDR2 SQIVND (reference sequence). The CDR3 is 18 residues long.

The chain recombines TRBV6-4 with TRBJ2-1, with 7 nucleotides matching TRBD2. The CDR3 covers 15 residues. The germline CDR1 and CDR2 sequences are MRHNA and SNTAGT. V shed 4 bases and J 4 bases; nucleotides not matched to a gene: 7. The CDR3 nucleotides read TGTGCCAGCAGTGCTTCAGCGGGACGTTACAATGAGCAGTTCTTC. Its translation: CASSASAGRYNEQFF.

V and J are TRBV11-2 and TRBJ1-1; D not certain. With 3 bases removed from V and 7 bases from J, the gap between germline ends came to 15 bases. Per germline, CDR1 SGHAT and CDR2 FQNNGV. The CDR3 runs 14 residues. The CDR3 loop is CASSFTDGILEAFF. CDR3 DNA: TGTGCCAGCAGCTTTACGGACGGGATCCTTGAAGCTTTCTTT.

The J gene is TRBJ1-6, the V gene TRBV6-5; no clear D gene. Germline CDR1 reads MNHEY; CDR2 reads SVGAGI. The CDR3 has 12 residues. Trimming pared 6 bases from V and 9 bases from J, leaving 9 bases between. The CDR3 sequence is CASSQDSSPLHF. As DNA, the CDR3 is TGTGCCAGCAGCCAAGATAGTTCACCCCTCCACTTT.

This clone was observed once. The chain recombines TRBV7-9 with TRBJ2-7; possibly TRBD2 for D (6 bases). The CDR3 loop spans 17 amino acids. Germline CDR1 is SEHNR and CDR2 is FQNEAQ (reference sequence). V lost 5 bases and J 3 bases, leaving 23 bases between the germline ends. The DNA of the CDR3 is TGTGCCAGCAGCCCGGGGGTAGGGACGACCCGAGACTACGAGCAGTACTTC. This encodes CASSPGVGTTRDYEQYF.

The chain has TRBV24-1 and TRBJ2-3, with D possibly TRBD1 on 6 matching bases. This CDR3 contains 15 residues. Trimming shortened V by 5 bases and J by 8 bases, and 19 bases separated the two germline ends. Germline V gene data show CDR1 as KGHDR and CDR2 as SFDVKD. The CDR3 loop reads CATSAPGPGAGTQYF. The CDR3 DNA reads as TGTGCCACCAGTGCCCCCGGCCCAGGGGCAGGTACGCAGTATTTT.

The chain uses TRBV18 and TRBJ2-7; a weak D match, TRBD1 (5 bases). This CDR3 region has 13 residues. Trimming took 4 bases from V and 4 from J, leaving 11 bases between them. CDR1 is KGHSH, CDR2 LQKENI, per germline. The chain's CDR3 is CASSLSQGYEQYF. The CDR3 bases are TGTGCCAGCTCACTCAGCCAGGGTTACGAGCAGTACTTC.

V is TRBV27 and J is TRBJ2-1, with D maybe TRBD1 (6 bases). Germline CDR1 is MNHEY and CDR2 is SMNVEV (reference sequence). The CDR3 spans 16 residues. V dropped 3 bases and J dropped 6 bases, with 18 bases sitting between them. The CDR3 region has the DNA TGTGCCAGCAGTTTCTTAGGCAGGGGCAGGCTCAATGAGCAGTTCTTC. It is translated as CASSFLGRGRLNEQFF.

The chain recombines TRBV11-2 with TRBJ2-7; 9 bases agree with TRBD2. Per germline, CDR1 SGHAT and CDR2 FQNNGV. Trimming cost V 7 bases and J 2 bases; bases outside gene matches: 6. The CDR3 sequence is 14 residues long. In DNA form, the CDR3 reads TGTGCCAGCAAACGGACTAGCGACACCTACGAGCAGTACTTC. This codes for CASKRTSDTYEQYF.

V and J are TRBV10-3 and TRBJ2-3, with a weak D call TRBD2 (6 bases). Trimming left V 4 bases short and J 0 bases short, with 8 bases between. Looked up from germline, CDR1 is ENHRY and CDR2 is SYGVKD. This CDR3 contains 14 residues. The chain's CDR3 is CAISAGTSTDTQYF. Here the CDR3 DNA reads TGTGCCATCAGTGCCGGGACTAGCACAGATACGCAGTATTTT.

As DNA, the CDR3 is TGTGCCAGCAGTCAACGCGTCACAGATACGCAGTATTTT. Protein: CASSQRVTDTQYF. The gene calls are TRBV6-5 and TRBJ2-3; D ambiguous. CDR1 and CDR2 (germline): MNHEY, SVGAGI. This CDR3 region has 13 residues. Trimming shortened V by 5 bases and J by 2 bases, and 8 bases separated the two germline ends.

The chain links TRBV28 to TRBJ1-2; D is possibly TRBD1 (6 bases). V was pared by 8 bases and J by 0 bases, with 16 bases between. CDR3 length equals 15 residues. Per the germline V gene, CDR1 is MDHEN and CDR2 is SYDVKM. In nucleotides, the CDR3 is TGTGCCAGCCTCGGGCCAGGGGTGCCTAACTATGGCTACACCTTC. Translation gives CASLGPGVPNYGYTF.

Turning to this clone: Other nucleotide sequences in the sample specify the same CDR3. This chain links TRBV4-1 with TRBJ1-3; the D gene is possibly TRBD1 (6 bases). Trimming took off 2 bases at V and 1 base at J, with 9 bases between the two ends. Germline CDR1 and CDR2: MGHRA and YSYEKL. This CDR3 has 15 amino acids. The CDR3 coding sequence is TGCGCCAGCAGCCAACAGGGGTTGTCTGGAAACACCATATATTTT. It is translated as CASSQQGLSGNTIYF.